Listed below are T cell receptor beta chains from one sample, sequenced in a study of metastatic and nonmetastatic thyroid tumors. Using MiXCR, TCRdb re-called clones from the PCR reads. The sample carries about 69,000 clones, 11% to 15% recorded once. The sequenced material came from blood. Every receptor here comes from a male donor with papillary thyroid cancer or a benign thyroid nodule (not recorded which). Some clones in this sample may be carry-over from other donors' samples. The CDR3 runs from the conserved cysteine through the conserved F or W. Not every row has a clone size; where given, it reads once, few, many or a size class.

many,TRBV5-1,CASSPRGGARVNTEAFF
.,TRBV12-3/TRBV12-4,CAIRGNTEAFF
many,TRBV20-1,CSARDVSGRTRYNEQFF
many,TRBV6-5,CASSYSVGAGTNTEAFF
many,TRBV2,CASSVGLAGGPLSSTDTQYF
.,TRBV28,CATDPGQGVVEQYF
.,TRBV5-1,CASSVTWDGEQYF
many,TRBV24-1,CATSDRTGAPGETQYF
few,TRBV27,CASSLGWRGGYNEHFF
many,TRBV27,CASSFAGSSYNEQFF
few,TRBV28,CASSPYGQGNQPQHF
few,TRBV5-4,CASSSGTGVIDYGYTF
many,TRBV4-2,CASSPSGGRGSTGELFF
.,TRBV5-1,CASSHVWGPGNKQYF
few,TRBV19,CASSTPISSYEHYF
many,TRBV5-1,CASSILQQETQYF
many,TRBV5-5,CASNRNMAPLSNQPQHF
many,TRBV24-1,CATSDFRRTSGRTETQYF
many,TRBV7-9,CASSPDPLRYEQFF
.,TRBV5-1,CASILETSGNTGELFF
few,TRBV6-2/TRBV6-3,CASSYALAVGNEQFF
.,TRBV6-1,CASTRTRTSIEGQYF
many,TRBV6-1,CASSWGPDTQYF
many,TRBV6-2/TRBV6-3,CASSTPGGSSYNEQFF
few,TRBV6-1,CASSWTTYEQYF
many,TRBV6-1,CATLGSRVLTF
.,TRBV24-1,CATSYCAGANNEQFF
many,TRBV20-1,CSARDGQGRSDTQYF
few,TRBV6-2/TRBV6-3,CASSYSRDNRPQHF